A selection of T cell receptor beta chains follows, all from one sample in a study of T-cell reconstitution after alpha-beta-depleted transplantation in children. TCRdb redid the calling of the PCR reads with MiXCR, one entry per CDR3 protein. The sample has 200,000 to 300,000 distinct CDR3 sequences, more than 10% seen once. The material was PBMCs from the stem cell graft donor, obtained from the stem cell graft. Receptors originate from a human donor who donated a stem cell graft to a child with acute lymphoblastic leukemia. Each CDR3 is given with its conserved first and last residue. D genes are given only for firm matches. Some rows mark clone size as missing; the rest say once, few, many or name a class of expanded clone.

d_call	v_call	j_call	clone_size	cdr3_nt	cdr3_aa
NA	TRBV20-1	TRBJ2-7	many	TGCAGTGCTAGAGTTGAGACCGCTGCGTCATACGAGCAGTACTTC	CSARVETAASYEQYF
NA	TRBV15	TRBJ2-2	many	TGTGCCACCAGCAGAGATCATGGGGGGCCGGACACCGGGGAGCTGTTTTTT	CATSRDHGGPDTGELFF
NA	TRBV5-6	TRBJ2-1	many	TGTGCCAGCAGCTCGGACCGCGGAAGCTCCTACAATGAGCAGTTCTTC	CASSSDRGSSYNEQFF
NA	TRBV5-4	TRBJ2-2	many	TGTGCCAGCAGCTCGAACAGGGATGGCGGGGAGCTGTTTTTT	CASSSNRDGGELFF
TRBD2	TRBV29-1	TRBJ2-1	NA	TGCAGCGTTGTGGGGGGGAAGGCGGGCAATGAGCAGTTCTTC	CSVVGGKAGNEQFF
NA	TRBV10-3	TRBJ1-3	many	TGTGCCATCAGTGAGTCCCAGTACTCTGGAAACACCATATATTTT	CAISESQYSGNTIYF
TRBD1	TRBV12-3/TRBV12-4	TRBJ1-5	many	TGTGCCAGCAGCCCTCCCCCAGGGGGCAGCGGTCAGCCCCAGCATTTT	CASSPPPGGSGQPQHF
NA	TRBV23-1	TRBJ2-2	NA	TGCGCCAGCAGTCAGAACAGATCGAACACCGGGGAGCTGTTTTTT	CASSQNRSNTGELFF
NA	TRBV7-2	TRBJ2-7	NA	TGTGCCAGCAGCTACATTGTCGGGTCCGAGCAGTACTTC	CASSYIVGSEQYF
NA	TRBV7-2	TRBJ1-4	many	TGTGCCAGCAGCTCACAGGGATCGAGGGAAAAACTGTTTTTT	CASSSQGSREKLFF
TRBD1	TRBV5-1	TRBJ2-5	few	TGCGCCAGTTTGGCCGGGACAGGGGAGACCCAGTACTTC	CASLAGTGETQYF
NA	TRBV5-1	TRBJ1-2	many	TGCGCCAGCAGCTCGGGGCTCTACCCTAACTATGGCTACACCTTC	CASSSGLYPNYGYTF
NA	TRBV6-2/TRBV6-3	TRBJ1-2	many	TGTGCCAGCAGTTTCCTGGAGGGTTGGTATGGCTACACCTTC	CASSFLEGWYGYTF
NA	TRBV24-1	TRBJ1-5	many	TGTGCCACCGGAGAGGGGAGCAATCAGCCCCAGCATTTT	CATGEGSNQPQHF
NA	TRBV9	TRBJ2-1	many	TGTGCCAGCAGCGCCACAGGGAGCTCCTACAATGAGCAGTTCTTC	CASSATGSSYNEQFF
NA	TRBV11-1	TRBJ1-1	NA	TGTGGGAGCAGCTTAGCGGTGACTAACACTGAAGCTTTCTTT	CGSSLAVTNTEAFF
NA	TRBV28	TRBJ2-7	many	TGTGCCAGCAGTTCGGCAGGTGTCCCCTACGAGCAGTACTTC	CASSSAGVPYEQYF
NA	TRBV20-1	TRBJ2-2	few	TGCAGTGCATCGACGGGGGCGGGCACCGGGGAGCTGTTTTTT	CSASTGAGTGELFF
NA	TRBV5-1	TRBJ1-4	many	TGCGCCAGCAGCTTGGAAGGGCCAGGGCCTAATGAAAAACTGTTTTTT	CASSLEGPGPNEKLFF
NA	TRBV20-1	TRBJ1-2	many	TGCAGTGCTAGGAATAGCGGCAATAACTATGGCTACACCTTC	CSARNSGNNYGYTF
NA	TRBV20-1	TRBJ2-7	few	TGCAGTGCTAGAGATAACACCAGGCACGAGCAGTACTTC	CSARDNTRHEQYF
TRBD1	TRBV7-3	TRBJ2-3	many	TGTGCCAGCAGCTTCGGGCGGACAGGGGGGTTGACAGATACGCAGTATTTT	CASSFGRTGGLTDTQYF
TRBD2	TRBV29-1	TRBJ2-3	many	TGCAGCGTCCGATGGGGACTAGCGGGGGGGCCGGATACGCAGTATTTT	CSVRWGLAGGPDTQYF
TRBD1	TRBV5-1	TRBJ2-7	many	TGCGCCAGCAGCTTTGGGACAGGGTCCTACGAGCAGTACTTC	CASSFGTGSYEQYF
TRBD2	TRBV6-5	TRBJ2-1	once	TGTGCCAGCAGTTACGCAACTAGCGGGAATTACAATGAGCAGTTCTTC	CASSYATSGNYNEQFF
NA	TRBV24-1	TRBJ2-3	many	TGTGCCACAGCTTCGGGACACTCTACGCAGTATTTT	CATASGHSTQYF
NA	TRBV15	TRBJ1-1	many	TGTGCCACCAGCAGAGTAGTATCGTCAGGGGCTTTCTTT	CATSRVVSSGAFF
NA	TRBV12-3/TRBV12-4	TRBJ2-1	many	TGTGCCAGCAGTTTCAGCCAAAGCAATGAGCAGTTCTTC	CASSFSQSNEQFF
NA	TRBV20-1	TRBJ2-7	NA	TGCAGTGCTAGAGAGGGGGGGGGCAACATTTACGAGCAGTACTTC	CSAREGGGNIYEQYF
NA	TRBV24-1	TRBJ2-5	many	TGTGCCACCCAGGACAGTAGTGAGACCCAGTACTTC	CATQDSSETQYF
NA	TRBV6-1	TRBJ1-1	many	TGTGCCAGCAGGACGACAGGACTGAACACTGAAGCTTTCTTT	CASRTTGLNTEAFF
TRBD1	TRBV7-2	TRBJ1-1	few	TGTGCCAGCAGCTTAGGCGGGACAGTAAACACTGAAGCTTTCTTT	CASSLGGTVNTEAFF
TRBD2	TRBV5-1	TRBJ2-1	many	TGCGCCAGCAGCTCCTCACTAGCGGGAGGTGGCAATGAGCAGTTCTTC	CASSSSLAGGGNEQFF
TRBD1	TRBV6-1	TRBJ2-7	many	TGTGCCAGCAACTCCCGGGACAGGGGGCCTGAGGAGCAGTACTTC	CASNSRDRGPEEQYF
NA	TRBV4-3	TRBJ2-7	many	TGCGCCAGCAGCCAACAGGGAGACGAGCAGTACTTC	CASSQQGDEQYF
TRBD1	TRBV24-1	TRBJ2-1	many	TGTGCCACCAGTGGGTGGGACAGGGCGCGGAATGAGCAGTTCTTC	CATSGWDRARNEQFF
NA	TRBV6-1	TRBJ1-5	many	TGTGCCAGCAGGACCGGGACGCGAGATCAGCCCCAGCATTTT	CASRTGTRDQPQHF
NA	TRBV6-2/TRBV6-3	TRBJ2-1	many	TGTGCCAGCAGTTCCCTCTCAGTGGGCCGACACAATGAGCAGTTCTTC	CASSSLSVGRHNEQFF
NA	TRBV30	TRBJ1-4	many	TGTGCCTGGAGTTCACCCAAGGAAAAACTGTTTTTT	CAWSSPKEKLFF
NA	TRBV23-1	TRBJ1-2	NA	TGCGCCAGCACCAATAACTATGGCTACACCTTC	CASTNNYGYTF
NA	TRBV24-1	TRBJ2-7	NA	TGTGCCACCAGTGGTCCAAGCTCCTACGAGCAGTACTTC	CATSGPSSYEQYF
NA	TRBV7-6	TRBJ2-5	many	TGTGCCAGCAGACCCTCCGTAGCGGCGCAAGAGACCCAGTACTTC	CASRPSVAAQETQYF
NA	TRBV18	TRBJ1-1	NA	TGTGCCAGCTCCCACAGGTCCCCGGGCGGAAACACTGAAGCTTTCTTT	CASSHRSPGGNTEAFF
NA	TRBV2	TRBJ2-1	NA	TGTGCCAGCAGTGGAACCGAGACACGCTACAATGAGCAGTTCTTC	CASSGTETRYNEQFF
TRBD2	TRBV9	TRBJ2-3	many	TGTGCCAGCAGCGTAACCACGGGAGGGACCACGCAGTATTTT	CASSVTTGGTTQYF
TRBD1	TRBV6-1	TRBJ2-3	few	TGTGCCAGCAGTCCGGAACAGGGGGTGAGCACAGATACGCAGTATTTT	CASSPEQGVSTDTQYF